This T cell receptor (beta chain) emerged from a study of T cell changes during pregnancy in multiple sclerosis. Profiling relied on immunoSEQ multiplex PCR, and the TCRdb table lists in-frame clones only, not all of them. The sample yields around 61,000 clones, more than 75% seen once. Input material: peripheral blood from another person, used as feeder cells. The receptor was isolated from a human donor whose cells served as feeder cells for cultures in a pregnancy study.

The CDR3 DNA follows: TGTGCCAGCAGCCCGCCCTACCTAGCGGGAGGGCGAGAGCAGTTCTTC. It encodes CASSPPYLAGGREQFF. V gene TRBV5-4 combines with J gene TRBJ2-1; the match to TRBD2 covers 12 bases. The CDR3 has 16 residues. With V trimmed by 4 bases and J by 10 bases, 12 bases remained unmatched. In germline, CDR1 is SGHNT, CDR2 YYREEE (reference sequence).